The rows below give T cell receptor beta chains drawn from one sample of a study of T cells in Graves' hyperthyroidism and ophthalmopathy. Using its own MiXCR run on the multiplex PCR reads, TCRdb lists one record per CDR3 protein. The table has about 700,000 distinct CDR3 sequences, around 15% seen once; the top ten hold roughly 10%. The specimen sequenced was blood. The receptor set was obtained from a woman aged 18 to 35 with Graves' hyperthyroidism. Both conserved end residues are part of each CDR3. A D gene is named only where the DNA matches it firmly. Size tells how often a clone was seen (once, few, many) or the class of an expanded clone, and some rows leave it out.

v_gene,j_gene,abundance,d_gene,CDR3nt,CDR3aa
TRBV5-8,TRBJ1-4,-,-,TGTGCCAGCAGCTTAGGGCCCCATGAAAAACTGTCTTTT,CASSLGPHEKLSF
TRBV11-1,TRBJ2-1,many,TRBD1,TGTGCCAGCAGCTTAGCAGGGACAGGGGGCGCAGGGTATGAGCAGTTCTTC,CASSLAGTGGAGYEQFF
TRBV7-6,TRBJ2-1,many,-,TGTGCCAGCAGCTCCCGATTTGGTCGGCGGTACAATGAGCAGTTCTTC,CASSSRFGRRYNEQFF
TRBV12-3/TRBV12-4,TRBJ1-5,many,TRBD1,TGTGCCAGCAGCGGACAGGGGGCGAGCAATCAGCCCCAGCATTTT,CASSGQGASNQPQHF
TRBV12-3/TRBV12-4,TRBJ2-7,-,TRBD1,TGTGCCAGCAGTTCAAGGGACAGTTACTACGAGCAGTACTTC,CASSSRDSYYEQYF
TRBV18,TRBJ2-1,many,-,TGTGCCAGCAGCCCTCAGGGGTCGTACAATGAGCAGTTCTTC,CASSPQGSYNEQFF
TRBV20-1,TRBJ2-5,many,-,TGCAGTGGGTCTACAGGGTTCCAAGAGACCCAGTACTTC,CSGSTGFQETQYF
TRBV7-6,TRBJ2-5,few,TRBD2,TGTGCCAGCAGCTCACCGTCGCTAGCGGGAGGTCTGTACTTC,CASSSPSLAGGLYF
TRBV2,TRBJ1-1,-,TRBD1,TGTGCCAGCATAAGGGGGCGCGGGTGGAACACTGAAGCTTTCTTT,CASIRGRGWNTEAFF
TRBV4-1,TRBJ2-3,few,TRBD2,TGCGCCAGCAGCCAAGATCCTATACTAGCGGGAGCGTCAGATACGCAGTATTTT,CASSQDPILAGASDTQYF
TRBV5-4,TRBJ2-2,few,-,TGTGCCAGCAGCTTGGTTACAGGCGGGGAGCTGTTTTTT,CASSLVTGGELFF
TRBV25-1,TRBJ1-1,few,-,TGTGCCAGCAGTCCCAGGGCTCTGAACACTGAAGCTTTCTTT,CASSPRALNTEAFF
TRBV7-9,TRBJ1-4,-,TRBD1,TGTGCCAGCAGCACTTGGGGACAGGGGTTTGAAAAACTGTTTTTT,CASSTWGQGFEKLFF
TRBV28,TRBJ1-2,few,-,TGTGCCAGCAGTCTCCTACAGACGATCTATGGCTACACCTTC,CASSLLQTIYGYTF
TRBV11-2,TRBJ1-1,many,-,TGTGCCAGCAGCTTACTAGAGCCCGAAGCTTTCTTT,CASSLLEPEAFF
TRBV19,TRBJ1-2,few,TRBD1,TGTGCCAGTAGTATCGGACAGGGCCCAATTAACTATGGCTACACCTTC,CASSIGQGPINYGYTF
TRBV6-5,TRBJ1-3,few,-,TGTGCCAGCAGTTACTCGGGGGCAGCTGGAAACACCATATATTTT,CASSYSGAAGNTIYF
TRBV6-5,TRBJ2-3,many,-,TGTGCCAGCAGTTACTCCTCTAGAAGAGATACGCAGTATTTT,CASSYSSRRDTQYF
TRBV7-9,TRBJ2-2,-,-,TGTGCCAGCAGCCACAGTTATCGGGGGAACACCGGGGAGCTGTTTTTT,CASSHSYRGNTGELFF
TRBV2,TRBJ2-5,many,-,TGTGCCAGCAGTGAAGTTCGAACCGGTGAGACCCAGTACTTC,CASSEVRTGETQYF
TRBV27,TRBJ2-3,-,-,TGTGCCAGCAGGAGGCGCTTTAGCACAGATACGCAGTATTTT,CASRRRFSTDTQYF
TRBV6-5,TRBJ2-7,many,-,TGTGCCAGCAGTTACTCTGCGGGATTGCGGGGCGAGCAGTACTTC,CASSYSAGLRGEQYF
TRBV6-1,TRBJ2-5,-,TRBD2,TGTGCCAGCAGTGCACCGGGACTGGGAGGGGAGACCCAGTACTTC,CASSAPGLGGETQYF
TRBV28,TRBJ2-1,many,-,TGTGCCAGCAGTTTATTCTCGGATTACAATGAGCAGTTCTTC,CASSLFSDYNEQFF
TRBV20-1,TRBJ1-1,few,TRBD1,TGCAGTGCTATTTTTACAGGGGATGACACTGAAGCTTTCTTT,CSAIFTGDDTEAFF
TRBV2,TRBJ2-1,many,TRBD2,TGTGCCAGCAGTGAACGATTGACTAGCTTGACCTTAAATGAGCAGTTCTTC,CASSERLTSLTLNEQFF
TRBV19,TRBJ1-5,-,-,TGTGCCAACATGGGGGGGTTCGAGCAGCCCCAGCATTTT,CANMGGFEQPQHF
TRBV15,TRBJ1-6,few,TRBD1,TGTGCCACCAGCGCCTTACCCAGGGGGTCCTATAATTCACCCCTCCACTTT,CATSALPRGSYNSPLHF
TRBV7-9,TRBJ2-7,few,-,TGTGCCAGCAGCTTACGGGGGTTCGATTACGAGCAGTACTTC,CASSLRGFDYEQYF
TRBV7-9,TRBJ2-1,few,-,TGTGCCAGCAGCCCGGTAGATTTGACCAATGAGCAGTTCTTC,CASSPVDLTNEQFF
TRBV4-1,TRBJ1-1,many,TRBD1,TGCGCCAGCAGGCGAGACGGGACAGGGAAAGCTTTCTTT,CASRRDGTGKAFF
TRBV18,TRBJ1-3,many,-,TGTGCCACTCAGGACTCCCATGGAAACACCATATATTTT,CATQDSHGNTIYF
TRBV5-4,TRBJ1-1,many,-,TGTGCCAGCAGCTTGGCCAGGAGGAACACTGAAGCTTTCTTT,CASSLARRNTEAFF
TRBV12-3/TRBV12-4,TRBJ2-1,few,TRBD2,TGTGCCAGCAGCAAAGGACTAGCGGGAGCTTTCGATGAGCAGTTCTTC,CASSKGLAGAFDEQFF
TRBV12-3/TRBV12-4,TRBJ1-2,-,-,TGTGCCAGCAGTTTAGTATTCCGGCCCGTCTCGGGGTATGGCTACACCTTC,CASSLVFRPVSGYGYTF
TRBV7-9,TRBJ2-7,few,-,TGTGCCAGCAGCTTAAGCAGGGAGACCGAGCAGTACTTC,CASSLSRETEQYF
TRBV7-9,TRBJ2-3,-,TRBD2,TGTGCCAGCAGCTTAGGTGGAGGGACTAGGCGAAACTTGGAGGATACGCAGTATTTT,CASSLGGGTRRNLEDTQYF
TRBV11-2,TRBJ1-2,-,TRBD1,TGTGCCAGCAGCGCGCAGGGGGTTGGCTACACCTTC,CASSAQGVGYTF
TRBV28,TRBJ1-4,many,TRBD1,TGTGCCAGCAGTTCCCCCGGGACAGGGCCTAATGAAAAACTGTTTTTT,CASSSPGTGPNEKLFF
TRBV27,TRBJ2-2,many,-,TGTGCCAGCAGTTCTACGTACCGGAACACCGGGGAGCTGTTTTTT,CASSSTYRNTGELFF
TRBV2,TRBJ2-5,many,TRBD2,TGTGCCAGCAGCGCTAGCGGGCGACAAGAGACCCAGTACTTC,CASSASGRQETQYF
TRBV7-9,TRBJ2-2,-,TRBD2,TGTGCCAGCAGCACTCGACTAGCGGGAGGAGTTAACAGCGGGGAGCTGTTTTTT,CASSTRLAGGVNSGELFF
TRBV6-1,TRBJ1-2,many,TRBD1,TGTGCCAGCAGTGAACACGCAGGGGGCTTAAGTGGCTACACCTTC,CASSEHAGGLSGYTF
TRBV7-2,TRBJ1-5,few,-,TGTGCCAGCAGCCCTCCCCCGGGGGACCCCAATCAGCCCCAGCATTTT,CASSPPPGDPNQPQHF
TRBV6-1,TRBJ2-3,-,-,TGTGCCAGCAGTGAATCTGGCAGCACAGATACGCAGTATTTT,CASSESGSTDTQYF
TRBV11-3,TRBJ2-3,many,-,TGTGCCAGCAGCTTAGAATCCAAGGGGGCAGATACGCAGTATTTT,CASSLESKGADTQYF
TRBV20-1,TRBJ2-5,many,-,TGCAGTGCTATCCTAGCCGCAGGGGGGAAGGCGACCCAGTACTTC,CSAILAAGGKATQYF
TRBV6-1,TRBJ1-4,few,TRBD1,TGTGCCAGCAGATTGACAGGGAGGGGTGAAAAACTGTTTTTT,CASRLTGRGEKLFF
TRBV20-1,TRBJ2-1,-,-,TGCAGTGCTAGAGAACTCACCCGGGACTCGGGGCAGTTCTTC,CSARELTRDSGQFF
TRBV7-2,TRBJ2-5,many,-,TGTGCCAGCAGCCACAGGTCCCAAGAGACCCAGTACTTC,CASSHRSQETQYF
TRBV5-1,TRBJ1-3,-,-,TGCGCCAGCAGCTTGGTTGGGGTATACTCTGGAAACACCATATATTTT,CASSLVGVYSGNTIYF
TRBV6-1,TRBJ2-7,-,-,TGTGCCAGCAGTTATTCCTTCGGACGGACCTACGAGCAGTACTTC,CASSYSFGRTYEQYF
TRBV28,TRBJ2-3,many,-,TGTGCCAGCAGTTTACCTGAACGGCGGCCTCGCACAGATACGCAGTATTTT,CASSLPERRPRTDTQYF
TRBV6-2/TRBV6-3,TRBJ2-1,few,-,TGTGCCAGCAGTCGAAGCGGTTGGGATGAGCAGTTCTTC,CASSRSGWDEQFF
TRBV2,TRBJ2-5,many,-,TGTGCCAGCACTATCGGGGCAGGGACAGAGACCCAGTACTTC,CASTIGAGTETQYF
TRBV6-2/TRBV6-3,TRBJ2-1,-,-,TGTGCCAGCAGTTACTCTCGTATTGCGACTGGTGAGCAGTTCTTC,CASSYSRIATGEQFF
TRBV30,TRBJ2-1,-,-,TGTGCCTGGAGTGAGGGTATCAATGAGCAGTTCTTC,CAWSEGINEQFF